This T cell receptor beta chain was recorded in a study of CD8 T cells in ankylosing spondylitis. Overall study results and limits: Clones linked to the disease showed a CD8+ phenotype. They occurred at relatively low frequencies in peripheral blood. A subset of motif variants has previously been described in the synovial fluid and blood of reactive arthritis. According to the report, clones linked to the disease were significantly enriched in matched synovial fluid samples taken from ankylosing spondylitis patients. Blood of patients with ankylosing spondylitis appeared to be characterized by a TCR beta motif of roughly eight highly homologous variants.

Concerning this clonotype: Its matching antigen is unknown.

MiXCR was run by TCRdb on the 5' RACE reads, yielding one entry per CDR3 protein. The table has 200,000 to 300,000 distinct CDR3 sequences, roughly a third seen once; the top ten hold about 4.2%. The CDR3 is 13 residues long. The V end was cut by 7 bases, the J end by 0 bases, with 13 bases between. Germline V gene lookup returns CDR1 SQVTM and CDR2 ANQGSEA. The receptor comes from a male donor with ankylosing spondylitis or in good health (not recorded which). Sequencing used blood, either unsorted or a sorted T cell fraction (not recorded which). This chain connects TRBV29-1 to TRBJ2-7; tentatively, D is TRBD2 (6 bases). The CDR3 DNA sequence: TGCAGCGGAATTAGCGGTCGCTCCTACGAGCAGTACTTC. It is translated as CSGISGRSYEQYF.